The clone carrying this T cell receptor beta chain has just a few counts. The sample is drawn from a study of T-cell reconstitution after alpha-beta-depleted transplantation in children. The CDR3 is 12 residues long. V was pared by 4 bases and J by 1 base, with 4 bases between. Germline CDR1 and CDR2: GTSNPN and SVGIG (reference sequence). The library targeted TCRbeta and was prepared with unique molecular identifiers. TCRdb re-derived calls from the PCR reads in MiXCR, one entry per CDR3 protein. The sample yields approximately 390,000 distinct CDR3 sequences, roughly a tenth seen once. The chain has TRBV30 and TRBJ2-2; D unresolved. The starting material was PBMCs from the stem cell graft donor, obtained from the stem cell graft. The sequence was collected from a human donor who donated a stem cell graft to a child with acute myeloid leukemia. DNA for the CDR3: TGTGCCTGGACGGGGAACACCGGGGAGCTGTTTTTT. This encodes CAWTGNTGELFF.